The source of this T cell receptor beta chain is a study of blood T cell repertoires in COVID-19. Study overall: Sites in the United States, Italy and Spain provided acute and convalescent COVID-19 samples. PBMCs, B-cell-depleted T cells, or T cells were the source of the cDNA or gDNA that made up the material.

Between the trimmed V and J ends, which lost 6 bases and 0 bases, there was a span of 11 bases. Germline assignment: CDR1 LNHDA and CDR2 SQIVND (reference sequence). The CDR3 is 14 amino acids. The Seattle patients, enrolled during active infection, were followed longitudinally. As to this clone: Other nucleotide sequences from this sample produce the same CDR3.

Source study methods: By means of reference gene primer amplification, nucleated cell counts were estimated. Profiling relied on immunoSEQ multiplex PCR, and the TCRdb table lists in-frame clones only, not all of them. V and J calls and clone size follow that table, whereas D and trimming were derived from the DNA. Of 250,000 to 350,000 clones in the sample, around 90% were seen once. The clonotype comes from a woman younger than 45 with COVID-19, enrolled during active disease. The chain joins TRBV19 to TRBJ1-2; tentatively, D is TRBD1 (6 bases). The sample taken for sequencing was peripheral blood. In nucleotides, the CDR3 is TGTGCCAGTAGCACAGGGTCGACTAACTATGGCTACACCTTC. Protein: CASSTGSTNYGYTF.